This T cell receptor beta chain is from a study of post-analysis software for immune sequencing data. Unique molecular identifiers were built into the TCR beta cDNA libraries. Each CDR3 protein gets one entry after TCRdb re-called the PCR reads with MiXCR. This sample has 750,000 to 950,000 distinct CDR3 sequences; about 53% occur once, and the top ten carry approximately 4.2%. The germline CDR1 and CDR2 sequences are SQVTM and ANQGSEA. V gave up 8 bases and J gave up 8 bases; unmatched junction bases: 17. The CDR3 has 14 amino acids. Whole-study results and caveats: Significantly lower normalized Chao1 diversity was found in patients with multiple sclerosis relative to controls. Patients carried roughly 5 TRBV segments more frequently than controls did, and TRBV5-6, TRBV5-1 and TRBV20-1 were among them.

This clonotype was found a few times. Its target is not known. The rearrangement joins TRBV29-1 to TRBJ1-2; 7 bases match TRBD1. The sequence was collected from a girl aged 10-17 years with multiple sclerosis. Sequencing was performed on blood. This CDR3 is CSTSTGTATWGYTF. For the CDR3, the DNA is TGCAGCACCAGCACCGGGACAGCCACCTGGGGCTACACCTTC.